This T cell receptor (beta chain) stems from a study of T-cell reconstitution after alpha-beta-depleted transplantation in children. Findings of the study overall: It was surviving recipient T cells and thymic progenitors that gave some patients high TCRbeta diversity at day 60. When one year had passed after transplant, most T-cell counts and diversity came from newly produced T cells. About two months after transplant, alpha-beta T cells reportedly came from several hundred expanded graft clones.

As it was prepared, the TCRbeta library received unique molecular identifiers. TCRdb fed the PCR reads into MiXCR, producing one record per CDR3 protein. This sample carries 250,000 to 300,000 distinct CDR3 sequences, almost 8% of them seen once, and the ten largest clones take approximately 9.6%. This clonotype was detected a few times. What it binds is not known. The sample here was peripheral blood, taken 360 days after TCRalphabeta/CD19-depleted stem cell transplant. This receptor was obtained from a female patient between 2 and 15 years old who had a stem cell transplant for Fanconi anemia, so the T cells may come from the graft donor.

CDR3 sequence reads: CASSLAGANYEQYF. The CDR3 bases are TGTGCCAGCAGCTTAGCGGGGGCGAACTACGAGCAGTACTTC. The chain links TRBV7-9 to TRBJ2-7, with D maybe TRBD1 (6 bases). Trimming stripped 0 bases from V and 3 bases from J, with 9 bases between. Germline CDR1 is SEHNR and CDR2 is FQNEAQ (reference sequence). The CDR3 is 14 amino acids.